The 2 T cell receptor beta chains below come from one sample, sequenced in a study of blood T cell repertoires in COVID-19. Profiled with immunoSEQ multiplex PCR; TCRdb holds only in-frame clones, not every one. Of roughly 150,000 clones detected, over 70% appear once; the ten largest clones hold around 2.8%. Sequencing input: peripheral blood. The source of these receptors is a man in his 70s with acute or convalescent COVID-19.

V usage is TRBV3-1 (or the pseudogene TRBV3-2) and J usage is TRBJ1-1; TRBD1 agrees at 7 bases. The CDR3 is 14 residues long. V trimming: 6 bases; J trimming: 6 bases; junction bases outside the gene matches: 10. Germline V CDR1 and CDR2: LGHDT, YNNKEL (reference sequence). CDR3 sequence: CASRFDRVAPEAFF. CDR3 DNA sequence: TGTGCCAGCAGGTTCGACAGGGTAGCTCCTGAAGCTTTCTTT.

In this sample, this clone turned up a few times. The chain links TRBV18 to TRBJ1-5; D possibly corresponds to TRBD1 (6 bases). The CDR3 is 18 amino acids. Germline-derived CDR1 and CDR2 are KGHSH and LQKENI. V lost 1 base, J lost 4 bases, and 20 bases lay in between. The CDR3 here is CASSPLGGRAGVNQPQHF. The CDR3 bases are TGTGCCAGCTCACCACTCGGAGGTCGGGCAGGGGTAAATCAGCCCCAGCATTTT.